The T cell receptor (beta chain) described here comes from a study of T cell clonotyping in hematopoietic cell transplantation. Overall study findings and caveats: Cells were unsorted, so CD4 and CD8 contributions were not separated.

Sequencing used immunoSEQ multiplex PCR; TCRdb keeps in-frame clones, though not all of them. The sample includes approximately 9,100 clones, 65% to 85% of them seen just once. Germline CDR1 is MNHEY and CDR2 is SMNVEV (reference sequence). Between the trimmed V and J ends, which lost 5 bases and 2 bases, there was a span of 3 bases. This CDR3 is built from 12 residues. Remarks on this clone: As yet, its antigen is unknown.

The sample's time point: recipient sample about 28 days before transplant, after cytoreduction. This rearrangement joins TRBV27 to TRBJ2-2; D is ambiguous. The source of this sequence is a man between 60 and 75 years old with acute myeloid leukemia. Some clones in this sample may be carry-over from other donors' samples. The input for sequencing was peripheral blood mononuclear cells, taken before stem cell transplant. The CDR3 reads CASSHNTGELFF. The CDR3 coding sequence is TGTGCCAGCAGTCATAACACCGGGGAGCTGTTTTTT.